This T cell receptor beta chain was sequenced during a study of blood T cell repertoires in COVID-19. Study summary: Acute and convalescent COVID-19 samples came from the United States, Italy and Spain. In each case, the material was cDNA or gDNA derived from T cells, B-cell-depleted T cells, or PBMCs.

Germline-derived CDR1 and CDR2 are WNHNN and SYGVQD (reference sequence). V gave up 4 bases and J gave up 10 bases, with 11 bases separating them. The CDR3 has 12 residues. Methods used by the authors: Researchers report that nucleated cell counts were estimated from reference gene primer amplification. The assay was immunoSEQ multiplex PCR, and TCRdb's table has in-frame clones only and misses some. Clonal size and the V and J genes are those of that table, whereas D and trimming came from the DNA. This table has about 170,000 clones, 84% appearing once. One Seattle source followed patients from active infection through their disease course. The table lists this clone with a count of one.

The sequence was collected from a woman aged 70-85 years with COVID-19, enrolled during active disease. This chain connects TRBV10-1 to TRBJ1-5; tentative D call: TRBD1 (5 bases). The sample consisted of peripheral blood. The CDR3 DNA reads as TGCGCCAGCAGTGGATTGGGGGGACCCCAGCATTTT. Translating gives CASSGLGGPQHF.